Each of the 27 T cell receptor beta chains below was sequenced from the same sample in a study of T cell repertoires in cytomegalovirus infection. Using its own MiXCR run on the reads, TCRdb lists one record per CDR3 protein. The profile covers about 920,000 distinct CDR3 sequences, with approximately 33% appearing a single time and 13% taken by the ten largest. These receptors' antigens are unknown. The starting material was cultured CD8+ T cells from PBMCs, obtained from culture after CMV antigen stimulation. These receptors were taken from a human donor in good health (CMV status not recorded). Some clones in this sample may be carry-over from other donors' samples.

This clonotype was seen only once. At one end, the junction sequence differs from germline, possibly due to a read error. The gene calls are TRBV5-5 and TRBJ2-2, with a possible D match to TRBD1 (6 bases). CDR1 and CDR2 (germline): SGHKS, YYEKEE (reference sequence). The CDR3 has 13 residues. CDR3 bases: TGTACCAGCAGCCTGGGGGCTACCGGGGAGCTGTTTTTT. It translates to CTSSLGATGELFF.

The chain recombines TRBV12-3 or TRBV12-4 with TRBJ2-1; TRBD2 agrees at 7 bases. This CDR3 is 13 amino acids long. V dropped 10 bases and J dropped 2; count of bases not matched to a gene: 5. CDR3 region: CAIGGGAYNEQFF. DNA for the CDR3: TGTGCCATTGGCGGGGGAGCCTACAATGAGCAGTTCTTC.

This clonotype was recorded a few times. The CDR3 here is CASSSGSSPLHF. As DNA, the CDR3 is TGTGCCAGCAGTTCCGGCAGCTCACCCCTCCACTTT. The chain has TRBV7-6 and TRBJ1-6, with D uncertain. There are 12 residues in the CDR3. V lost 6 bases, J lost 10 bases, and 10 bases lay in between. Germline loops: CDR1 SGHVS, CDR2 FNYEAQ.

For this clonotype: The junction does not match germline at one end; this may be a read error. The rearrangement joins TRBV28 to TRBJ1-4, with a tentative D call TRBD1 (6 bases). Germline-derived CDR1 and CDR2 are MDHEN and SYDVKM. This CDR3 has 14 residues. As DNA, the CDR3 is TGTGCCAACAGTGACGGGGGCCCTAATGAAAAACTGTTTTTT. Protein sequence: CANSDGGPNEKLFF.

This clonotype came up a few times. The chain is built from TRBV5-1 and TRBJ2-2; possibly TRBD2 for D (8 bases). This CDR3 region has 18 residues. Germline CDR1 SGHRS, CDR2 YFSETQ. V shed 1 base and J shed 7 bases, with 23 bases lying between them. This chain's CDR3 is CASSLYGRVGQVDGELFF. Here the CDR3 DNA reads TGCGCCAGCAGCTTGTACGGGAGGGTTGGACAGGTGGACGGGGAGCTGTTTTTT.

DNA of the CDR3: TGTGCCAGCAGCAACAGCCTCCTTGGATATGGCTACACCTTC. Residues: CASSNSLLGYGYTF. The V gene is TRBV6-2 or TRBV6-3, the J gene TRBJ1-2; D is unresolved. Between the trimmed V and J ends, which lost 6 bases and 5 bases, there was a span of 16 bases. This CDR3 has 14 residues. CDR1 is MNHEY and CDR2 is SVGEGT in the germline V gene.

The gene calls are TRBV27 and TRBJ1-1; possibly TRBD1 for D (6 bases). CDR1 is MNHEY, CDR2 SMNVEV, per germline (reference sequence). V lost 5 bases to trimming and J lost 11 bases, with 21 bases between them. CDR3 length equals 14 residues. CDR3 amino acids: CASSQGRGAPRAFF. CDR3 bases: TGTGCCAGCAGTCAGGGACGGGGGGCGCCTCGGGCTTTCTTT.

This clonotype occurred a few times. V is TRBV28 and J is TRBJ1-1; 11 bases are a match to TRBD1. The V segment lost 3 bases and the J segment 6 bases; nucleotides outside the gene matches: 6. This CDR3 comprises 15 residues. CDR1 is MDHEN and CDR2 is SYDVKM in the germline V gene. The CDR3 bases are TGTGCCAGCAGTTTCCCTTGGACAGGGGGCTCTGAAGCTTTCTTT. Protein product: CASSFPWTGGSEAFF.

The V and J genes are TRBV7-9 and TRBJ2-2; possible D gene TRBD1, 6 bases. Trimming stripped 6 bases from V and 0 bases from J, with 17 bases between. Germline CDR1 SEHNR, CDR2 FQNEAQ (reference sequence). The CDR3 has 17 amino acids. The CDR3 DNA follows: TGTGCCAGCAGATTCCGACCCGGGACAACGAACACCGGGGAGCTGTTTTTT. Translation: CASRFRPGTTNTGELFF.

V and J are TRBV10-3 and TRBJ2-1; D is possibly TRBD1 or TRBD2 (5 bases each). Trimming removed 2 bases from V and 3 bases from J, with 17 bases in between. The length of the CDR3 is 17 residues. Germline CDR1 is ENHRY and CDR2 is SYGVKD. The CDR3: CAISERSGTPLYNEQFF. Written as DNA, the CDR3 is TGTGCCATCAGTGAGCGATCAGGGACCCCACTCTACAATGAGCAGTTCTTC.

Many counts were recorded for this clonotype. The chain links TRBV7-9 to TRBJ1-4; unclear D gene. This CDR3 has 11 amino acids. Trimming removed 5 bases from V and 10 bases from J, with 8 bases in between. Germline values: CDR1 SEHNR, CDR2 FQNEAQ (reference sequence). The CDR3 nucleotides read TGTGCCAGCAGCAACGATGGAAAACTGTTTTTT. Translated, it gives CASSNDGKLFF.

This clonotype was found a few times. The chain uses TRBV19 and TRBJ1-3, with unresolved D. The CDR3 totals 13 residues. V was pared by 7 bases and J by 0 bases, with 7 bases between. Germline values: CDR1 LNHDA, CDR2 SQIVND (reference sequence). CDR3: CASTAFSGNTIYF. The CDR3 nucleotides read TGTGCCAGTACGGCCTTCTCTGGAAACACCATATATTTT.

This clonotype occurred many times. The CDR3 DNA sequence: TGTGCCAGCAGCTTAGTAACCGGGGAGCTGTTTTTT. Protein: CASSLVTGELFF. The V gene is TRBV7-6, the J gene TRBJ2-2; no clear D. CDR1 and CDR2 (germline): SGHVS, FNYEAQ. V lost 1 base and J lost 5, with 2 bases in between. The length of the CDR3 is 12 residues.

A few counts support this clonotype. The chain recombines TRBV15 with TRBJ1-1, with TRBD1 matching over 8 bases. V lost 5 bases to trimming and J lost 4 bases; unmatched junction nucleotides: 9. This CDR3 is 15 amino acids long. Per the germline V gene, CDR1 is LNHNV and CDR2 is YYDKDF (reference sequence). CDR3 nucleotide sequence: TGTGCCACCAGCGGAAAGGACAGGGCAGTCACTGAAGCTTTCTTT. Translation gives CATSGKDRAVTEAFF.

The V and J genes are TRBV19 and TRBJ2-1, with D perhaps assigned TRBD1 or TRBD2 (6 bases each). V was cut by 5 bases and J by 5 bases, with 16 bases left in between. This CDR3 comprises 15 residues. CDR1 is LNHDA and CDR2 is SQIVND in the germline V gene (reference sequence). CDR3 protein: CASSPWGASNNEQFF. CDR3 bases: TGTGCCAGTAGTCCCTGGGGGGCGTCCAACAATGAGCAGTTCTTC. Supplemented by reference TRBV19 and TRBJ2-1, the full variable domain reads DGGITQSPKYLFRKEGQNVTLSCEQNLNHDAMYWYRQDPGQGLRLIYYSQIVNDFQKGDIAEGYSVSREKKESFPLTVTSAQKNPTAFYLCASSPWGASNNEQFFGPGTRLTVL.

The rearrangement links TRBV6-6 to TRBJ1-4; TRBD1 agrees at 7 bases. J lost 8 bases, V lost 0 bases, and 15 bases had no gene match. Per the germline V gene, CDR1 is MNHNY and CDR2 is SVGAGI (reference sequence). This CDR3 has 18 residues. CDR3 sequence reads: CASSYSRGARSNQEKLFF. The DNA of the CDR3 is TGTGCCAGCAGTTACTCCAGGGGGGCTAGGTCGAATCAGGAAAAACTGTTTTTT.

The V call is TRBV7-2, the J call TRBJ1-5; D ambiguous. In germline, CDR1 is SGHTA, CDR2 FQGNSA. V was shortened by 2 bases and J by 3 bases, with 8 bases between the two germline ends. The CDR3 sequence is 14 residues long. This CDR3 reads CASSLWDTNQPQHF. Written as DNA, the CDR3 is TGTGCCAGCAGCTTATGGGATACCAATCAGCCCCAGCATTTT.

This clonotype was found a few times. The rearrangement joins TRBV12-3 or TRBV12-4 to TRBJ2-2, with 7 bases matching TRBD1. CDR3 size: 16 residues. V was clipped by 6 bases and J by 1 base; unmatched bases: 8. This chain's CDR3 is CASSPATGRNTGELFF. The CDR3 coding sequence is TGTGCCAGCAGCCCGGCGACAGGGAGGAACACCGGGGAGCTGTTTTTT.

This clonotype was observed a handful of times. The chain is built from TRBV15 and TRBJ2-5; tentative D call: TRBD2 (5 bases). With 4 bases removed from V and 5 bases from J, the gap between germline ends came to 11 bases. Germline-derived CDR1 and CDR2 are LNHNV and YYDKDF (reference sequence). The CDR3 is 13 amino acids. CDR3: CATSKSRRETQYF. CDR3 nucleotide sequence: TGTGCCACCAGCAAGTCCCGGAGGGAGACCCAGTACTTC.

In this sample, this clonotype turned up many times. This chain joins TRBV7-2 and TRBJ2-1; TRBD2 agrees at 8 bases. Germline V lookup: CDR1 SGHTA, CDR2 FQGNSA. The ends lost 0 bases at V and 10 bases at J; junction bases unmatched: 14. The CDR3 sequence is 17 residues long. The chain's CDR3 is CASSLAGGITSGFEQFF. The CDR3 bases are TGTGCCAGCAGCTTAGCGGGTGGAATTACTAGCGGTTTCGAGCAGTTCTTC.

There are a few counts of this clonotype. CDR3 nucleotide sequence: TGTGCCAGCAGCTTGGGCAGTTCACTTGAAGCTTTCTTT. Its translation is CASSLGSSLEAFF. This chain links TRBV5-6 with TRBJ1-1; no clear D. Germline CDR1 is SGHDT and CDR2 is YYEEEE. The CDR3 spans 13 residues. V lost 0 bases, J lost 7 bases, and 10 bases lay in between.

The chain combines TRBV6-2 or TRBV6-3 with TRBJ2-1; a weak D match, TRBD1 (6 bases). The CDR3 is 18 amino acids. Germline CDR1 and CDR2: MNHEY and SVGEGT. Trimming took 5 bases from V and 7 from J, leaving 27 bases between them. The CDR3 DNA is TGTGCCAGCAGTCGCCTAACCTATCGGGACAAGAGATGGAATGAGCAGTTCTTC. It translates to CASSRLTYRDKRWNEQFF.

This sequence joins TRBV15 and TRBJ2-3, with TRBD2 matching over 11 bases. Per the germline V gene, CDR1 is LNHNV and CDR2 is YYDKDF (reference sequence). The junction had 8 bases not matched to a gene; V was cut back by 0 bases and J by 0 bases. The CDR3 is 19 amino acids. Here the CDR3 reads CATSRDPSGGTSSTDTQYF. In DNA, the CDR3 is TGTGCCACCAGCAGAGATCCTAGCGGGGGGACCTCTAGCACAGATACGCAGTATTTT.

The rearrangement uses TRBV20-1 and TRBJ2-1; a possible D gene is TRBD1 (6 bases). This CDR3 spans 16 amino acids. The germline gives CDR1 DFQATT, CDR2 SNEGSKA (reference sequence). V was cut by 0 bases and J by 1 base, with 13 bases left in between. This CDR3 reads CSARDFQGMSYNEQFF. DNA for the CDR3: TGCAGTGCTAGAGATTTTCAGGGGATGTCCTACAATGAGCAGTTCTTC.

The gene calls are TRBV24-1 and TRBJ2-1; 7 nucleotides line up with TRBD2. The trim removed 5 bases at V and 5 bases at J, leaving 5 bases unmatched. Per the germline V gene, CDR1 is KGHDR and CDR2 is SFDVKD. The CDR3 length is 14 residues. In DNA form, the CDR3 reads TGTGCCACCAGTGCGCGGGGGACCCACAATGAGCAGTTCTTC. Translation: CATSARGTHNEQFF.

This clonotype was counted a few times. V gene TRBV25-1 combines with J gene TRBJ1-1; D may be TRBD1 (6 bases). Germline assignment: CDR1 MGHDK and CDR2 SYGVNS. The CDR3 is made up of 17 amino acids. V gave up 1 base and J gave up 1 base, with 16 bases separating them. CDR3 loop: CASSEWARTESNTEAFF. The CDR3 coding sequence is TGTGCCAGCAGTGAATGGGCTCGGACAGAGTCGAACACTGAAGCTTTCTTT. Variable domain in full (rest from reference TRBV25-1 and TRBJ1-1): EADIYQTPRYLVIGTGKKITLECSQTMGHDKMYWYQQDPGMELHLIHYSYGVNSTEKGDLSSESTVSRIRTEHFPLTLESARPSHTSQYLCASSEWARTESNTEAFFGQGTRLTVV.

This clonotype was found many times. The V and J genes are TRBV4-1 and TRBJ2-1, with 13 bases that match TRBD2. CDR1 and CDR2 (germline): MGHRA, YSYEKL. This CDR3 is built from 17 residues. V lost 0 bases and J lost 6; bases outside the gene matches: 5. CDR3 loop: CASSQDQTSGGTNEQFF. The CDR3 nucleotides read TGCGCCAGCAGCCAAGATCAGACTAGCGGGGGGACCAATGAGCAGTTCTTC.